Shown below are 24 T cell receptor beta chains from a single sample sequenced in a study of blood T cell repertoires in COVID-19. This table comes from immunoSEQ multiplex PCR, and its TCRdb copy is limited to in-frame clones, with some not included. Of 40,000 to 55,000 clones listed, approximately 90% are singletons. The material sequenced was peripheral blood. These receptors all come from a woman over 75 with acute or convalescent COVID-19.

The rearrangement joins TRBV21-1 to TRBJ2-2; TRBD2 was called by the table and not checked on the DNA. TRBV21-1 has pseudogene status. This CDR3 has 18 amino acids. CDR3 protein: CASTTGTSGGKGTGELFF. CDR3 bases: TGTGCCAGCACCACCGGGACTAGCGGGGGAAAGGGCACCGGGGAGCTGTTTTTT.

V is TRBV5-1 and J is TRBJ2-3; 8 nucleotides match TRBD2. V gave up 3 bases and J gave up 3 bases; unmatched junction bases: 9. Germline-derived CDR1 and CDR2 are SGHRS and YFSETQ. The CDR3 is 16 residues long. The CDR3 sequence is CASSYPGLAGTDTQYF. CDR3 sequence (DNA): TGCGCCAGCAGCTACCCCGGACTAGCCGGGACAGATACGCAGTATTTT.

The J gene is TRBJ1-2, the V gene TRBV6-5, with D possibly matching TRBD1 (6 bases). V lost 6 bases and J lost 2, with 10 bases in between. This CDR3 contains 13 residues. Germline V gene sequence: CDR1 MNHEY, CDR2 SVGAGI. The CDR3 loop is CASSQDSNYGYTF. The DNA for the CDR3 is TGTGCCAGCAGCCAGGACAGCAACTATGGCTACACCTTC.

The chain carries TRBV6-5 and TRBJ1-2; maybe TRBD1 (6 bases). V lost 2 bases and J 11 bases, leaving 12 bases between the germline ends. The CDR3 runs 12 residues. Looked up from germline, CDR1 is MNHEY and CDR2 is SVGAGI. The CDR3 nucleotides read TGTGCCAGCAGTTACGGAGGTACAGGGTACACCTTC. Translation gives CASSYGGTGYTF.

The genes are TRBV6-2 or TRBV6-3 and TRBJ2-2, with a possible D match to TRBD1 (5 bases). Trimming removed 6 bases at V and 6 bases at J, with 8 bases between. Per germline, CDR1 MNHEY and CDR2 SVGEGT. The CDR3 has 12 amino acids. The CDR3 DNA follows: TGTGCCAGCAGCCAGACAGCCGGGGAGCTGTTTTTT. Protein product: CASSQTAGELFF.

The chain uses TRBV7-2 and TRBJ1-2, with D uncertain. V was cut by 2 bases and J by 8 bases, with 12 bases left in between. CDR1 SGHTA and CDR2 FQGNSA come from the germline V gene. The CDR3 runs 13 residues. This chain's CDR3 is CASSLQRDRGYTF. For the CDR3, the DNA is TGTGCCAGCAGCTTACAACGGGATCGAGGCTACACCTTC.

The CDR3 reads CASSGTANTEAFF. CDR3 bases: TGTGCCAGCTCCGGGACAGCGAACACTGAAGCTTTCTTT. This chain links TRBV19 with TRBJ1-1; the match to TRBD1 covers 7 bases. The CDR3 length is 13 residues. Germline V gene data show CDR1 as LNHDA and CDR2 as SQIVND (reference sequence). V trimming: 9 bases; J trimming: 1 base; junction bases outside the gene matches: 5.

The chain carries TRBV5-6 and TRBJ1-1; the D is unclear. The CDR3 totals 14 residues. Germline lookup yields CDR1 SGHDT and CDR2 YYEEEE. V was cut by 4 bases and J by 5 bases, with 15 bases left in between. The CDR3 bases are TGTGCCAGCAGCCGCCGGAGCTTTGAGACTGAAGCTTTCTTT. Its translation: CASSRRSFETEAFF.

This chain connects TRBV6-1 to TRBJ1-4; 8 bases fit TRBD1. V shed 2 bases, J shed 7 bases, and the junction held 9 bases outside the gene matches. The CDR3 has 16 residues. The germline gives CDR1 MNHNS, CDR2 SASEGT. The CDR3 nucleotides read TGTGCCAGCAGTGAACCCGGACAGGGCGGAGGTGAAAAACTGTTTTTT. Translation: CASSEPGQGGGEKLFF.

The chain uses TRBV11-1 and TRBJ2-3; possible D gene TRBD2, 5 bases. Germline V gene sequence: CDR1 SGHAT, CDR2 FQDESV (reference sequence). The CDR3 is made up of 15 amino acids. V lost 4 bases to trimming and J lost 0 bases, with 11 bases between them. The CDR3, as DNA: TGTGCCAGCAGCTCCCGGCGGGCGAGCACAGATACGCAGTATTTT. It encodes CASSSRRASTDTQYF. The full variable domain, in which reference TRBV11-1 and TRBJ2-3 provide the parts outside the CDR3, is EAEVAQSPRYKITEKSQAVAFWCDPISGHATLYWYRQILGQGPELLVQFQDESVVDDSQLPKDRFSAERLKGVDSTLKIQPAELGDSAMYLCASSSRRASTDTQYFGPGTRLTVL.

This chain uses TRBV4-1 with TRBJ2-3, with D possibly matching TRBD1 (6 bases). CDR3 length: 15 residues. Looked up from germline, CDR1 is MGHRA and CDR2 is YSYEKL. Trimming shortened V by 4 bases and J by 4 bases, and 15 bases separated the two germline ends. CDR3 region: CASSPEDSIADTQYF. DNA for the CDR3: TGCGCCAGCAGCCCGGAGGACAGTATCGCAGATACGCAGTATTTT.

CDR3 DNA sequence: TGTGCCAGCAGCCAGATACAGGGGGCAACTGGAAACACCATATATTTT. Protein sequence: CASSQIQGATGNTIYF. The J gene is TRBJ1-3, the V gene TRBV4-2; 9 bases align to TRBD1. Germline CDR1 reads LGHNA; CDR2 reads YNFKEQ. The CDR3 runs 16 residues. V was pared by 3 bases and J by 2 bases, with 5 bases of the junction left unmatched.

The CDR3 DNA sequence: TGTGCCAGCAGCTTGAACAGCGGAACTAACTATGGCTACACCTTC. Its translation: CASSLNSGTNYGYTF. V usage is TRBV5-5 and J usage is TRBJ1-2; D is ambiguous. Trimming cost V 1 base and J 0 bases, with 10 bases left between them. Germline V CDR1 and CDR2: SGHKS, YYEKEE (reference sequence). The CDR3 is 15 amino acids.

V is TRBV30 and J is TRBJ1-3, with D perhaps matching TRBD1 (5 bases). Germline CDR1 reads GTSNPN; CDR2 reads SVGIG (reference sequence). Deletions cut 1 base from V and 4 bases from J, with 17 bases between. The CDR3 contains 16 residues. The CDR3 is CAWSGTTVRLGNTIYF. The DNA for the CDR3 is TGTGCCTGGAGTGGAACGACAGTAAGGCTCGGAAACACCATATATTTT.

The rearrangement uses TRBV15 and TRBJ1-3; 8 positions match TRBD1. Germline V gene sequence: CDR1 LNHNV, CDR2 YYDKDF (reference sequence). After removal of 0 bases from V and 4 bases from J, the junction contained 8 bases not matched to a gene. There are 17 residues in the CDR3. The CDR3 DNA is TGTGCCACCAGCAGAGAAGGCAGGGGGCGATCGGGAAACACCATATATTTT. This encodes CATSREGRGRSGNTIYF.

The chain joins TRBV3-1 (or the pseudogene TRBV3-2) to TRBJ1-1; D is undetermined. The CDR3 covers 13 residues. Germline V CDR1 and CDR2: LGHDT, YNNKEL (reference sequence). With 4 bases removed from V and 3 bases from J, the gap between germline ends came to 9 bases. The CDR3 DNA reads TGTGCCAGCAGCCTAACACCCGACACTGAAGCTTTCTTT. Protein product: CASSLTPDTEAFF.

The chain joins TRBV19 to TRBJ2-7; D might be TRBD2 (5 bases). The CDR3 is 16 amino acids. CDR1 and CDR2 (germline): LNHDA, SQIVND (reference sequence). Trimming cost V 5 bases and J 4 bases, with 21 bases left between them. The CDR3 loop reads CASSPQFPTGSYEQYF. In DNA form, the CDR3 reads TGTGCCAGTAGTCCCCAATTCCCGACGGGATCTTACGAGCAGTACTTC.

The chain links TRBV10-3 to TRBJ2-1; 7 bases are shared with TRBD1. The CDR3 loop spans 16 amino acids. Germline loops: CDR1 ENHRY, CDR2 SYGVKD. The ends lost 4 bases at V and 5 bases at J; junction bases unmatched: 11. CDR3 in DNA: TGTGCCATCAGTGCTAGACAGGGCGGGTCGGACAATGAGCAGTTCTTC. Translation gives CAISARQGGSDNEQFF.

The CDR3 region has the DNA TGTGCCAGCAGTATACAGGGGGCGGGTGGAGCCAACGTCCTGACTTTC. This sequence encodes CASSIQGAGGANVLTF. This chain uses TRBV6-6 with TRBJ2-6, with 9 bases fitting TRBD1. With V trimmed by 5 bases and J by 7 bases, 9 bases remained unmatched. The V gene's germline CDR1 is MNHNY and CDR2 SVGAGI (reference sequence). This CDR3 is built from 16 residues.

The rearrangement joins TRBV5-1 to TRBJ2-2, with 9 positions matching TRBD1. V lost 0 bases to trimming and J lost 2 bases; unmatched junction nucleotides: 5. CDR1 is SGHRS, CDR2 YFSETQ, per germline. CDR3 length equals 17 residues. CDR3 residues: CASSLEGTGPNTGELFF. As DNA, the CDR3 is TGCGCCAGCAGCTTGGAAGGGACAGGGCCCAACACCGGGGAGCTGTTTTTT.

V and J are TRBV7-9 and TRBJ2-7; D perhaps matches TRBD1 (5 bases). V lost 6 bases, J lost 6 bases, and 12 bases lay in between. Germline loops: CDR1 SEHNR, CDR2 FQNEAQ (reference sequence). The CDR3 covers 12 residues. For the CDR3, the DNA is TGTGCCAGCAGAGGGGATCGCGGCGAGCAGTACTTC. It yields the protein CASRGDRGEQYF.

The genes are TRBV30 and TRBJ2-7, with TRBD2 matching 10 bases. The CDR3 spans 16 residues. In germline, CDR1 is GTSNPN, CDR2 SVGIG (reference sequence). The ends lost 1 base at V and 4 bases at J; junction bases unmatched: 10. The CDR3 is CAWSATRTSGAYEQYF. CDR3 coding DNA: TGTGCCTGGAGTGCCACGCGGACTAGCGGAGCTTACGAGCAGTACTTC.

Only one count was recorded for this clone. The CDR3 coding sequence is TGCGCCAGCAGCGCCTTAGCGGGGGGGGCCCGAGATACGCAGTATTTT. This translates into CASSALAGGARDTQYF. The V gene is TRBV5-1, the J gene TRBJ2-3; 11 bases agree with TRBD2. V shed 4 bases, J shed 5 bases, and the junction held 9 bases outside the gene matches. From germline, CDR1 is SGHRS and CDR2 YFSETQ. This CDR3 spans 16 amino acids.

The J gene is TRBJ1-2, the V gene TRBV5-1; 9 bases are shared with TRBD1. The CDR3 has 13 amino acids. V shed 4 bases, J shed 5 bases, and the junction held 3 bases outside the gene matches. Germline CDR1 and CDR2: SGHRS and YFSETQ. CDR3 residues: CASSPGQGYGYTF. The CDR3 DNA sequence: TGCGCCAGCAGCCCTGGACAGGGGTATGGCTACACCTTC.